Listed below are T cell receptor beta chains from one sample, sequenced in a study of STAT5B mutations in CD4+ large granular lymphocyte leukemia. Clones were sequenced by immunoSEQ multiplex PCR, and TCRdb holds only the in-frame ones, with some missing. In the table there are 7,600 or so clones, about 70% of which are singletons. Sequenced input: PBMCs. The receptors here all came from a woman aged 55-70 years with CD4+ T-cell large granular lymphocyte leukemia. Both conserved end residues are part of each CDR3. D genes are given only for firm matches. Only part of the rows carry a size: once, few, many, or a class if the clone is expanded.

CASSERGIYGYTF	TGTGCCAGCAGTGAGCGGGGGATCTATGGCTACACCTTC	TRBV2	TRBJ1-2	.	few
CASSLEDRVREQYF	TGCGCCAGCAGCTTGGAGGACAGGGTCCGTGAGCAGTACTTC	TRBV5-1	TRBJ2-7	TRBD1	.
CASSLKDRGRNQPQHF	TGTGCCAGCAGCTTGAAGGACAGGGGCAGGAATCAGCCCCAGCATTTT	TRBV5-6	TRBJ1-5	TRBD1	.
CASSYQRSQGTEAFF	TGTGCCAGCTCCTACCAACGAAGTCAAGGGACTGAAGCTTTCTTT	TRBV18	TRBJ1-1	.	few
CASSSQGRGVQETQYF	TGTGCCAGCAGTTCACAGGGGAGGGGGGTCCAAGAGACCCAGTACTTC	TRBV27	TRBJ2-5	.	.
CASSPGVYGYTF	TGTGCCAGCAGCCCAGGAGTCTATGGCTACACCTTC	TRBV7-9	TRBJ1-2	.	once
CASSDPGQGSYEQYF	TGCGCCAGCAGTGACCCGGGACAGGGTTCCTACGAGCAGTACTTC	TRBV10-1	TRBJ2-7	TRBD1	.
CASSPQGWNTEAFF	TGTGCCAGCAGTCCACAGGGATGGAACACTGAAGCTTTCTTT	TRBV6-5	TRBJ1-1	.	.
CASSIAGTFNGYTF	TGTGCCAGTAGTATAGCAGGCACGTTCAATGGCTACACCTTC	TRBV19	TRBJ1-2	.	few
CASKLRTGTNTEAFF	TGCGCCAGCAAGCTGAGGACAGGGACGAACACTGAAGCTTTCTTT	TRBV5-1	TRBJ1-1	TRBD1	few
CASSRASTEAFF	TGTGCCAGCAGCAGGGCGAGCACTGAAGCTTTCTTT	TRBV7-9	TRBJ1-1	.	.
CASSPEGIAYEQYF	TGTGCCAGCTCACCTGAGGGGATAGCCTACGAGCAGTACTTC	TRBV18	TRBJ2-7	.	.
CASSLALGGAGELFF	TGTGCCAGCAGTTTGGCCCTAGGTGGGGCCGGGGAGCTGTTTTTT	TRBV28	TRBJ2-2	.	few
CASSASGTRTETQYF	TGTGCCAGTAGTGCAAGCGGGACTAGAACGGAGACCCAGTACTTC	TRBV19	TRBJ2-5	TRBD2	.
CASSSQGGANEKLFF	TGTGCCAGCAGCAGTCAGGGGGGAGCTAATGAAAAACTGTTTTTT	TRBV2	TRBJ1-4	TRBD1	.
CSVPQAGYTF	TGCAGCGTGCCTCAAGCAGGCTACACCTTC	TRBV29-1	TRBJ1-2	.	.
CASSLVPSGRRDEQFF	TGTGCCAGCAGCTTAGTTCCTAGCGGGAGACGCGATGAGCAGTTCTTC	TRBV7-6	TRBJ2-1	TRBD2	.
CAWGSGSSYNEQFF	TGTGCCTGGGGGAGCGGTAGCTCCTACAATGAGCAGTTCTTC	TRBV30	TRBJ2-1	.	.
CASSPPADRGTYNEQFF	TGTGCCAGCAGCCCACCGGCGGACAGGGGAACCTACAATGAGCAGTTCTTC	TRBV7-9	TRBJ2-1	TRBD1	.
CASRPDTDTQYF	TGTGCCAGCAGACCCGACACAGATACGCAGTATTTT	TRBV2	TRBJ2-3	.	.
CATSRPSMDYGYTF	TGTGCCACCAGCAGACCCTCGATGGATTATGGCTACACCTTC	TRBV15	TRBJ1-2	.	.
CASSYRLNYGYTF	TGTGCCAGCAGTTACAGGCTTAACTATGGCTACACCTTC	TRBV6-5	TRBJ1-2	.	.